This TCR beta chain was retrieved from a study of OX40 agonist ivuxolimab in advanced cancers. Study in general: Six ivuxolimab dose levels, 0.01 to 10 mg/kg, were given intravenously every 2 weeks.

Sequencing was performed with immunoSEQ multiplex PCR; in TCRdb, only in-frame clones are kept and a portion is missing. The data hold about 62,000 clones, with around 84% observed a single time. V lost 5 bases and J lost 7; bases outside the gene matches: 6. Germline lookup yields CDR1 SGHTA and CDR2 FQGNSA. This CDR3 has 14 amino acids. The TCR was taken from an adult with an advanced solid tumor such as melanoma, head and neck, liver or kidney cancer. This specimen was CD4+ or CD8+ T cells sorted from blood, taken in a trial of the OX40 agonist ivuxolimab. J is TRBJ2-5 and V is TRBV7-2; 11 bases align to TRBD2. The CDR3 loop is CASSASGGPMTQYF. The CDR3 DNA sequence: TGTGCCAGCAGCGCTAGCGGGGGGCCTATGACCCAGTACTTC. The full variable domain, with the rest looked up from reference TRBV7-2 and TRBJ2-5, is GAGVSQSPSNKVTEKGKDVELRCDPISGHTALYWYRQSLGQGLEFLIYFQGNSAPDKSGLPSDRFSAERTGGSVSTLTIQRTQQEDSAVYLCASSASGGPMTQYFGPGTRLLVL.